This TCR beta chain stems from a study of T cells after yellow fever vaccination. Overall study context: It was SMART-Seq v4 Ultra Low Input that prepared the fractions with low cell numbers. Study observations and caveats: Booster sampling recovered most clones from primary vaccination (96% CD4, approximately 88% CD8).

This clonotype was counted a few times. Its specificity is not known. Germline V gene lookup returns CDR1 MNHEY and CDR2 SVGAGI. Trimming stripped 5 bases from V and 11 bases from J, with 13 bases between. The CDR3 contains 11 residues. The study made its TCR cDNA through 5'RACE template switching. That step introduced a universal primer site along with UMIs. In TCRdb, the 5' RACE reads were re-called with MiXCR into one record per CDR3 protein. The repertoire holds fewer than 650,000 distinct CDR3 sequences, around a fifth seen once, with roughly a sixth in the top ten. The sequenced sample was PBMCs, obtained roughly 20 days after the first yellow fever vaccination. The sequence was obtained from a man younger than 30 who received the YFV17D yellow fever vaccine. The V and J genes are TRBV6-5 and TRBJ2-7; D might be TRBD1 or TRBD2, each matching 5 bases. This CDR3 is CASSLPGTEYF. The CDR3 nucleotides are TGTGCCAGCAGTCTACCCGGGACGGAGTACTTC.